Presented here are 25 T cell receptor beta chains from one specimen sequenced in a study of T-cell reconstitution after alpha-beta-depleted transplantation in children. Library preparation (for TCRbeta) was performed with unique molecular identifiers. TCRdb reprocessed the PCR reads with MiXCR, giving one entry per CDR3 protein. The repertoire consists of around 87,000 distinct CDR3 sequences, with 8% to 9% occurring once and the leading ten covering approximately 7.2%. Sequencing was performed on PBMCs from the stem cell graft donor, taken from the stem cell graft. These receptors originate from a human donor who donated a stem cell graft to a child with congenital amegakaryocytic thrombocytopenia.

This clonotype was counted ten times or more. The chain's CDR3 is CASGGVVNIQYF. In nucleotides, the CDR3 is TGTGCCAGCGGTGGTGTGGTGAACATTCAGTACTTC. This chain links TRBV7-2 with TRBJ2-4; D remains unclear. The length of the CDR3 is 12 residues. Trimming cost V 8 bases and J 7 bases, with 12 bases left between them. Per germline, CDR1 SGHTA and CDR2 FQGNSA.

This clonotype was observed many times. The chain is built from TRBV12-3 or TRBV12-4 and TRBJ2-5; 10 bases are shared with TRBD1. CDR3 length: 13 amino acids. V was pared by 9 bases and J by 5 bases, with 6 bases of the junction left unmatched. The CDR3 DNA follows: TGTGCCAGGACAGGGGGCGCGCAGGAGACCCAGTACTTC. Its translation: CARTGGAQETQYF.

This clonotype was detected many times. The chain uses TRBV15 and TRBJ1-4, with D possibly TRBD1 on 6 matching bases. V was clipped by 5 bases and J by 5 bases, with 12 bases between them. The CDR3 sequence is 14 residues long. CDR1 LNHNV and CDR2 YYDKDF come from the germline V gene (reference sequence). The CDR3 protein is CATSLRTVNEKLFF. The CDR3 DNA reads as TGTGCCACCAGCTTGAGGACAGTAAATGAAAAACTGTTTTTT.

This clonotype was recorded at least ten times. The V gene is TRBV20-1, the J gene TRBJ1-6; a weak D match, TRBD1 (5 bases). In germline, CDR1 is DFQATT, CDR2 SNEGSKA (reference sequence). With 5 bases removed from V and 8 bases from J, the gap between germline ends came to 13 bases. The CDR3 consists of 13 residues. The chain's CDR3 is CSAAGTSYSPLHF. The CDR3 DNA reads TGCAGTGCTGCCGGGACCTCATATTCACCCCTCCACTTT.

The sample holds many counts of this clonotype. The chain combines TRBV20-1 with TRBJ1-1; D gene unclear. Germline V gives CDR1 DFQATT, CDR2 SNEGSKA (reference sequence). The CDR3 runs to 11 residues. Trimming took 0 bases from V and 6 from J, leaving 5 bases between them. The CDR3 reads CSARDEAEAFF. The CDR3 bases are TGCAGTGCTAGAGACGAAGCTGAAGCTTTCTTT.

This clonotype occurred many times. V and J are TRBV5-1 and TRBJ2-5, with TRBD1 identical over 10 bases. In germline, CDR1 is SGHRS, CDR2 YFSETQ. The CDR3 runs 14 residues. Trimming removed 5 bases from V and 7 bases from J; junction bases left unmatched: 8. CDR3 protein: CASSFDRGRRTQYF. The DNA of the CDR3 is TGCGCCAGCAGTTTCGACAGGGGGCGTCGGACCCAGTACTTC.

The sample holds many counts of this clonotype. The chain has TRBV24-1 and TRBJ2-1; TRBD2 is a possible D gene (5 bases). V dropped 4 bases and J dropped 3 bases, with 6 bases sitting between them. Germline V lookup: CDR1 KGHDR, CDR2 SFDVKD. This CDR3 contains 13 residues. As DNA, the CDR3 is TGTGCCACCAGTGACGCGGGCTACAATGAGCAGTTCTTC. It is translated as CATSDAGYNEQFF.

This clonotype was seen repeatedly, ten times or more. The chain couples TRBV20-1 to TRBJ2-5; 7 bases fit TRBD2. Germline V gives CDR1 DFQATT, CDR2 SNEGSKA (reference sequence). The J segment lost 7 bases and the V segment lost 7 bases, leaving 12 bases of the junction unmatched. The CDR3 runs 13 residues. Here the CDR3 reads CSVSSSGGGTQYF. The CDR3 DNA reads as TGCAGTGTCAGCTCTAGCGGCGGGGGGACCCAGTACTTC.

Ten or more counts support this clonotype. CDR3 sequence: CASSQAGQTSEAFF. The CDR3 DNA is TGCGCCAGCAGCCAAGCGGGACAGACCTCTGAAGCTTTCTTT. This chain joins TRBV4-1 and TRBJ1-1; 7 nucleotides agree with TRBD1. The CDR3 consists of 14 residues. V lost 1 base and J lost 6; bases outside the gene matches: 5. CDR1 MGHRA and CDR2 YSYEKL come from the germline V gene.

This clonotype was detected ten times or more. V gene TRBV5-1 combines with J gene TRBJ1-4, with D possibly TRBD1 on 5 matching bases. The CDR3 loop spans 14 amino acids. Germline V gene data show CDR1 as SGHRS and CDR2 as YFSETQ. V was pared by 2 bases and J by 3 bases, with 8 bases between. Here the CDR3 DNA reads TGCGCCAGCAGCTTTTCGGGGCCTAATGAAAAACTGTTTTTT. Translation gives CASSFSGPNEKLFF.

This clonotype was detected many times. The DNA for the CDR3 is TGCGCCAGCACCGTAGGGGGGTTCACAGATACGCAGTATTTT. It translates to CASTVGGFTDTQYF. The chain employs TRBV10-2 and TRBJ2-3, with D possibly called TRBD1 or TRBD2 (6 bases each). The CDR3 extends over 14 amino acids. Germline loops: CDR1 WSHSY, CDR2 SAAADI. V dropped 7 bases and J dropped 2 bases, with 13 bases sitting between them.

This clonotype was seen repeatedly, ten times or more. The chain has TRBV5-1 and TRBJ1-4, with TRBD1 as a possible D gene (5 bases). V gave up 0 bases and J gave up 0 bases, with 6 bases separating them. Germline V gene lookup returns CDR1 SGHRS and CDR2 YFSETQ. This CDR3 contains 15 residues. The CDR3 reads CASSLETATNEKLFF. CDR3 bases: TGCGCCAGCAGCTTGGAGACAGCAACTAATGAAAAACTGTTTTTT. Complete variable domain (other parts from reference TRBV5-1 and TRBJ1-4): KAGVTQTPRYLIKTRGQQVTLSCSPISGHRSVSWYQQTPGQGLQFLFEYFSETQRNKGNFPGRFSGRQFSNSRSEMNVSTLELGDSALYLCASSLETATNEKLFFGSGTQLSVL.

The rearrangement uses TRBV18 and TRBJ1-5; D is perhaps TRBD1 (5 bases). Germline V gives CDR1 KGHSH, CDR2 LQKENI. This CDR3 has 15 amino acids. Between the trimmed V and J ends, which lost 8 bases and 5 bases, there was a span of 19 bases. CDR3 residues: CASPRDLKEDQPQHF. CDR3 DNA sequence: TGTGCCAGCCCCCGGGACCTAAAGGAGGATCAGCCCCAGCATTTT.

This clonotype has at least ten counts. The chain employs TRBV7-9 and TRBJ2-1, with D maybe TRBD1 (6 bases). CDR1 and CDR2 (germline): SEHNR, FQNEAQ (reference sequence). With 0 bases removed from V and 0 bases from J, the gap between germline ends came to 9 bases. The CDR3 has 16 amino acids. The CDR3 DNA sequence: TGTGCCAGCAGCTTAGCGCTAGGGGGCTCCTACAATGAGCAGTTCTTC. Encoded protein: CASSLALGGSYNEQFF.

As to this clonotype: Given a much more abundant clone one base away, this may be a read error. The chain links TRBV7-2 to TRBJ1-5, with 9 nucleotides matching TRBD1. Per the germline V gene, CDR1 is SGHTA and CDR2 is FQGNSA. The CDR3 covers 13 residues. The CDR3 region has the DNA TGTGCCACCAGCCGGGACAGGGCCCAGCCCCAGCATTTT. Translated: CATSRDRAQPQHF.

This clonotype was recorded at least ten times. The rearrangement uses TRBV4-1 and TRBJ2-3; D is possibly TRBD2 (5 bases). V was cut by 0 bases and J by 2 bases, with 15 bases left in between. Per the germline V gene, CDR1 is MGHRA and CDR2 is YSYEKL. This CDR3 has 17 amino acids. CDR3 in amino acids: CASSQEGRAAPTDTQYF. CDR3 DNA sequence: TGCGCCAGCAGCCAAGAAGGGCGGGCAGCGCCCACAGATACGCAGTATTTT.

This chain uses TRBV29-1 with TRBJ2-3; unclear D gene. The CDR3 length is 10 residues. Trimming stripped 5 bases from V and 7 bases from J, with 7 bases between. Germline V gene lookup returns CDR1 SQVTM and CDR2 ANQGSEA. CDR3 loop: CSVYLNTQYF. CDR3 coding DNA: TGCAGCGTTTATTTAAATACGCAGTATTTT.

This clonotype was picked up many times. The chain is built from TRBV15 and TRBJ2-3; D possibly matches TRBD1 or TRBD2 (5 bases each). Germline CDR1 is LNHNV and CDR2 is YYDKDF (reference sequence). This CDR3 has 15 amino acids. Trimming removed 0 bases at V and 1 base at J, with 8 bases between. CDR3 in amino acids: CATSREGRRTDTQYF. CDR3 nucleotides: TGTGCCACCAGCAGAGAGGGACGGCGCACAGATACGCAGTATTTT. Full variable domain (rest looked up from reference TRBV15 and TRBJ2-3): DAMVIQNPRYQVTQFGKPVTLSCSQTLNHNVMYWYQQKSSQAPKLLFHYYDKDFNNEADTPDNFQSRRPNTSFCFLDIRSPGLGDTAMYLCATSREGRRTDTQYFGPGTRLTVL.

This clonotype was counted ten times or more. CDR3 nucleotide sequence: TGTGCCAGTGGGGGAGTCAATCAGCCCCAGCATTTT. Its protein is CASGGVNQPQHF. The chain combines TRBV27 with TRBJ1-5, with D perhaps matching TRBD1 (5 bases). The CDR3 consists of 12 residues. In germline, CDR1 is MNHEY, CDR2 SMNVEV (reference sequence). V was cut by 9 bases and J by 3 bases, with 9 bases left in between.

Notes on this clonotype: This could be a read error, since a much larger clone is one nucleotide away. This chain uses TRBV5-1 with TRBJ2-6; TRBD1 might be the D (5 bases). Germline CDR1 SGHRS, CDR2 YFSETQ. The CDR3 has 17 amino acids. This CDR3 reads CASSFFPPDSGANGLTF. The CDR3 nucleotides are TGCGCCAGCAGCTTTTTCCCTCCAGACTCTGGGGCCAACGGCCTGACTTTC.

This clonotype was recorded many times. The chain combines TRBV12-3 or TRBV12-4 with TRBJ1-1; D is ambiguous. V was clipped by 5 bases and J by 3 bases, with 10 bases between them. CDR3 length equals 13 residues. This CDR3 reads CASSPRKDTEAFF. Written as DNA, the CDR3 is TGTGCCAGCAGTCCCCGCAAGGACACTGAAGCTTTCTTT.

In its sample, this clonotype was seen many times. The chain uses TRBV5-1 and TRBJ1-4; D remains unclear. Deletions cut 0 bases from V and 5 bases from J, with 8 bases between. The CDR3 runs 14 residues. Germline V gene lookup returns CDR1 SGHRS and CDR2 YFSETQ. The CDR3 nucleotides are TGCGCCAGCAGCTTGGGACGGATAAATGAAAAACTGTTTTTT. Amino acid sequence: CASSLGRINEKLFF.

This clonotype has at least ten counts. This chain uses TRBV12-3 or TRBV12-4 with TRBJ1-1; TRBD1 aligns across 11 bases. V shed 5 bases, J shed 1 base, and the junction held 0 bases outside the gene matches. This CDR3 contains 14 residues. CDR3: CASSGTGGNTEAFF. Here the CDR3 DNA reads TGTGCCAGCAGTGGGACAGGGGGGAACACTGAAGCTTTCTTT.

In its sample, this clonotype ranks as medium-sized. This chain joins TRBV20-1 and TRBJ1-1; unclear D gene. V shed 0 bases and J shed 0 bases, with 5 bases lying between them. The CDR3 is 13 residues long. CDR1 is DFQATT, CDR2 SNEGSKA, per germline (reference sequence). The CDR3 here is CSARDKMNTEAFF. In nucleotides, the CDR3 is TGCAGTGCTAGAGATAAGATGAACACTGAAGCTTTCTTT.

This clonotype was detected many times. CDR3 loop: CASSLRYRSYNEQFF. In DNA form, the CDR3 reads TGTGCCAGCAGCTTGAGGTACCGCTCCTACAATGAGCAGTTCTTC. The genes are TRBV5-6 and TRBJ2-1; D is unresolved. The CDR3 consists of 15 residues. V lost 1 base to trimming and J lost 0 bases, with 8 bases between them. Germline V CDR1 and CDR2: SGHDT, YYEEEE.